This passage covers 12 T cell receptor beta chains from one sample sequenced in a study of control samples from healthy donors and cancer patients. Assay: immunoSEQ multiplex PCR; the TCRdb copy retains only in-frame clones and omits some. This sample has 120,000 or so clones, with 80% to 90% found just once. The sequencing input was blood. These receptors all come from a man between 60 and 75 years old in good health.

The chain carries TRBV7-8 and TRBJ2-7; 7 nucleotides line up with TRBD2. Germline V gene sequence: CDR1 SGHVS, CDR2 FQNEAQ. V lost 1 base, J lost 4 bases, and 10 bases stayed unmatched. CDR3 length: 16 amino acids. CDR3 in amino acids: CASSLEGAGIPYEQYF. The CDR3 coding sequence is TGTGCCAGCAGCTTAGAGGGAGCGGGGATACCTTACGAGCAGTACTTC.

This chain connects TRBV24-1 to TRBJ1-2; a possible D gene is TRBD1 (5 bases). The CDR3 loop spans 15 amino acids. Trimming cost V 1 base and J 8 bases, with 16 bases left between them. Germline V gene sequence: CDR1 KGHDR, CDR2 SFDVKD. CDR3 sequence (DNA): TGTGCCACCAGTGATTTCACAGGAAGTGAAAAGGGCTACACCTTC. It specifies CATSDFTGSEKGYTF.

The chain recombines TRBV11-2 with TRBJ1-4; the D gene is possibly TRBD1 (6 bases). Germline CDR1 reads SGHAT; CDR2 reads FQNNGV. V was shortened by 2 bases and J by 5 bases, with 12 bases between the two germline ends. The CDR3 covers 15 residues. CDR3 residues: CASSLSRGTNEKLFF. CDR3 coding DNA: TGTGCCAGCAGCTTATCGAGGGGGACCAATGAAAAACTGTTTTTT.

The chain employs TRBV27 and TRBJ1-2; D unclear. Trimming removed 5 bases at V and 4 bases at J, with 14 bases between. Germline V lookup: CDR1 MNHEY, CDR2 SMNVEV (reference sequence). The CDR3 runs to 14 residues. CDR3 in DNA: TGTGCCAGCAGTCGGGCCGAACCCTTCTATGGCTACACCTTC. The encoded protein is CASSRAEPFYGYTF.

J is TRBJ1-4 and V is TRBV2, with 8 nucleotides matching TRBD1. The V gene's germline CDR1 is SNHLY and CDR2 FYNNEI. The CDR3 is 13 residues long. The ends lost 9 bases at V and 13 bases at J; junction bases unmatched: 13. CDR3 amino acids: CASLLDRAGRLFF. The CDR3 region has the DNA TGTGCCAGTTTATTGGACAGGGCTGGAAGACTGTTTTTT.

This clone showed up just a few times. CDR3 nucleotide sequence: TGTGCCAGCAGCCAAGCGTCGCGGGGGAACTACGAGCAGTACTTC. Protein product: CASSQASRGNYEQYF. V is TRBV3-1 (or the pseudogene TRBV3-2) and J is TRBJ2-7; 7 bases map to TRBD2. Germline V gene data show CDR1 as LGHDT and CDR2 as YNNKEL (reference sequence). The CDR3 sequence is 15 residues long. V dropped 1 base and J dropped 3; count of bases not matched to a gene: 6.

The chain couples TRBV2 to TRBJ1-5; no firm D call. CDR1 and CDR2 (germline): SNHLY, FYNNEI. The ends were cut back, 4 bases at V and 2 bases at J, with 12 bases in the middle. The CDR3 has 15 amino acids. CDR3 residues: CASSAMGVGNQPQHF. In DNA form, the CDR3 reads TGTGCCAGCAGTGCCATGGGAGTGGGCAATCAGCCCCAGCATTTT.

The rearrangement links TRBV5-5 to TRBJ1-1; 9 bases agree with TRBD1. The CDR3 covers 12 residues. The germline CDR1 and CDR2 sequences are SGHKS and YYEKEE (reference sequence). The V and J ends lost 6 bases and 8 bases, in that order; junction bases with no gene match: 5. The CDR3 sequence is CASTQGATEAFF. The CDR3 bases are TGTGCCAGCACACAGGGGGCGACCGAAGCTTTCTTT.

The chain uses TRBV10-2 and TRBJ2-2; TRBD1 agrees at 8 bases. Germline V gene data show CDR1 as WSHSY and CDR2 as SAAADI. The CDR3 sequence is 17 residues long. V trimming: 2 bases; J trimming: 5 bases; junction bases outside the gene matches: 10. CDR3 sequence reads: CASSEDQGASRTGELFF. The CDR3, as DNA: TGCGCCAGCAGTGAGGATCAGGGGGCATCAAGGACCGGGGAGCTGTTTTTT.

CDR3 region: CASSQGHSWGEGYEQYF. CDR3 bases: TGTGCCAGCAGCCAAGGCCACTCGTGGGGGGAGGGTTACGAGCAGTACTTC. This chain links TRBV3-1 (or the pseudogene TRBV3-2) with TRBJ2-7, with 7 positions matching TRBD2. With V trimmed by 1 base and J by 4 bases, 13 bases remained unmatched. The CDR3 has 17 residues. Germline V CDR1 and CDR2: LGHDT, YNNKEL (reference sequence).

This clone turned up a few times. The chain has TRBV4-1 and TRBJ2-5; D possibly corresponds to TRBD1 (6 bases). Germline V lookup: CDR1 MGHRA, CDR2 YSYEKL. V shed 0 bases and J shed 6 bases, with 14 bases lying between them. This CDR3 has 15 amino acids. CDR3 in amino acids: CASSQDLGAEKTQYF. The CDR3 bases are TGCGCCAGCAGCCAAGATTTGGGGGCCGAGAAGACCCAGTACTTC.

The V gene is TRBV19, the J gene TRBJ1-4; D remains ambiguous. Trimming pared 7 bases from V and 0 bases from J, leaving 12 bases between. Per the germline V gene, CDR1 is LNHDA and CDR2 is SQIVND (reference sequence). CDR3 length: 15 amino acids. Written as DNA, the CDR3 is TGTGCCAGTACTTCAACAATAGCAACTAATGAAAAACTGTTTTTT. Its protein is CASTSTIATNEKLFF. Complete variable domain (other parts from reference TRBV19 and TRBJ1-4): DGGITQSPKYLFRKEGQNVTLSCEQNLNHDAMYWYRQDPGQGLRLIYYSQIVNDFQKGDIAEGYSVSREKKESFPLTVTSAQKNPTAFYLCASTSTIATNEKLFFGSGTQLSVL.